This T cell receptor (beta chain) stems from a study of T cells in Graves' hyperthyroidism and ophthalmopathy. Study observations and caveats: The model identified upcoming ophthalmopathy a median around 6 months ahead of onset. Most thyroid clonotypes expanded above 0.001 were also detected in blood.

The CDR3 consists of 14 residues. The count of this clonotype is one. Its antigen remains unidentified. One end of the junction does not line up with germline, which may come from a read error. RNA transcripts served as the template for amplifying TCR beta CDR3 regions. The HTBI primer set drove a first-round RT-PCR of the TCR CDR3. MiXCR was run by TCRdb on the multiplex PCR reads, yielding one entry per CDR3 protein. The profile shows about 610,000 distinct CDR3 sequences, roughly 14% of them singletons. Patients affected by ophthalmopathy presented a Clinical Activity Score of at least 3, a NOSPECS grade of at least 4, and disease duration below 3 months.

The chain couples TRBV12-3 or TRBV12-4 to TRBJ2-7; TRBD1 is a possible D gene (6 bases). The TCR sequence derives from a woman between 40 and 55 years old with Graves' ophthalmopathy. Input material: blood. For the CDR3, the DNA is TGTGCCAGCAGCCGTCAGGGGTCCTCCTACGAGCAGTGCTTC. Protein product: CASSRQGSSYEQCF.